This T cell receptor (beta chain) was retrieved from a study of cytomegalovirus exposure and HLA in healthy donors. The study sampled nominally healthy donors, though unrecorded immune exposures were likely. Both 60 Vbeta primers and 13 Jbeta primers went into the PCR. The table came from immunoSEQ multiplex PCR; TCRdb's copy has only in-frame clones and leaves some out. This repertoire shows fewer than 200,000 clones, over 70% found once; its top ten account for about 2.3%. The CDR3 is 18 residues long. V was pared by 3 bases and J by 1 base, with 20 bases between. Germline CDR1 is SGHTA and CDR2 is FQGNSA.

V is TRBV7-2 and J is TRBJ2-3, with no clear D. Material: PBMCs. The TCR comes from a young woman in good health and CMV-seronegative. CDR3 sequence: CASSFTPGLSPGTDTQYF. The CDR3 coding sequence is TGTGCCAGCAGCTTTACTCCCGGTCTATCCCCGGGCACAGATACGCAGTATTTT.